This section outlines one TCR beta chain sequence together with its context. Its antigen is unidentified. The CDR3 is 13 amino acids. The germline V gene encodes CDR1 SGDLS and CDR2 YYNGEE. Trimming left V 3 bases short and J 6 bases short, with 13 bases between. This sample is part of a study of cytomegalovirus exposure and HLA in healthy donors. Study conclusions and caveats: Clonal expansion, a later analysis showed, was greater in HLA-associated TCR beta chains than in equally common others. An analysis done earlier found most TCR beta V segments productive about 87% or about 30% of the time.

The PCR had 60 Vbeta and 13 Jbeta primers. The method was immunoSEQ multiplex PCR; TCRdb's version includes in-frame clones alone and lacks a portion of them. The top ten hold around 4% of the sample, which has about 100,000 clones, 79% seen once. Sequences were obtained from PBMCs. This chain joins TRBV9 and TRBJ2-7; D possibly corresponds to TRBD1 (5 bases). The clonotype was recovered from a female donor in good health and CMV-seropositive. As DNA, the CDR3 is TGTGCCAGCAGCGGCCAGGGTAACGGCGAGCAGTACTTC. This translates into CASSGQGNGEQYF.